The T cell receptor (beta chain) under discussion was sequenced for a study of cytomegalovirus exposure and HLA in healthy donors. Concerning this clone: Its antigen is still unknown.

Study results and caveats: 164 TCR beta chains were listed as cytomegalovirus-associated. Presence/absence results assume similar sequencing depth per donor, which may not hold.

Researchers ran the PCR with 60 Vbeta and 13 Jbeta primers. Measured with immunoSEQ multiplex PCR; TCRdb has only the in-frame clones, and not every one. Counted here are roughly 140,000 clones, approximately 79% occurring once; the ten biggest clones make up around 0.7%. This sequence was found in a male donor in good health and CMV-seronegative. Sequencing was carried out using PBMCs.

CDR3 residues: CASSLGLAGVGYEQYF. CDR3 nucleotide sequence: TGTGCCAGCAGCTTAGGGCTAGCGGGGGTAGGGTACGAGCAGTACTTC. This sequence joins TRBV7-8 and TRBJ2-7; 10 nucleotides align to TRBD2. CDR1 is SGHVS and CDR2 is FQNEAQ in the germline V gene. The CDR3 has 16 residues. The J segment lost 4 bases and the V segment lost 1 base, leaving 7 bases of the junction unmatched.